The clone carrying this T cell receptor (beta chain) was counted ten times or more. Its cognate antigen is unknown. These data belong to a study of blood T cells in healthy people across ages. Sample-barcoded 5' priming and a J-beta primer mix drove a second PCR of about 6 to 12 cycles. TCRdb itself ran the 5' RACE reads through MiXCR, one entry per CDR3 protein. The table records a few hundred thousand distinct CDR3 sequences, about 29% of them present only once. Regarding the study as a whole: With age, beta diversity per million T cells declined roughly linearly, significantly by over 35. Diversity estimates drawn from one million T cells were deemed underestimates. Naive CD4+ cell counts and diversity both ran higher in long-lived than in aged donors.

Per the germline V gene, CDR1 is LNHNV and CDR2 is YYDKDF (reference sequence). The ends were cut back, 1 base at V and 12 bases at J, with 21 bases in the middle. The CDR3 contains 16 residues. This sample also belongs to another study, concerning T cells of mothers and their children.

The chain carries TRBV15 and TRBJ1-4; D is unresolved. The sample taken for sequencing was blood. The clonotype was recovered from a boy aged 2 to 10 in good health. The CDR3 bases are TGTGCCACCAGCAGAGTTGGCGAGTGGAACCGGGGAGAACTGTTTTTT. The encoded protein is CATSRVGEWNRGELFF.